This T cell receptor beta chain was found in a study of patients and donors after allogeneic stem cell transplantation. V lost 1 base and J lost 2, with 12 bases in between. The germline V gene encodes CDR1 SGHDN and CDR2 FVKESK. This CDR3 comprises 15 residues. TCRdb itself ran the RT-PCR reads through MiXCR, one entry per CDR3 protein. The repertoire holds about 400,000 distinct CDR3 sequences, with 16% as singletons. The gene calls are TRBV14 and TRBJ2-7, with D possibly TRBD2 on 6 matching bases. The origin of this receptor is a human donor who was either an allogeneic HSCT recipient or a stem cell or donor lymphocyte infusion donor (not recorded which). It is not recorded whose cells these are; they may come from a transplant donor. The source material was blood, either unsorted or a sorted T cell fraction (not recorded which). The CDR3 DNA follows: TGTGCCAGCAGCCAAGGCCGCGGGGCACCCTACGAGCAGTACTTC. Translation gives CASSQGRGAPYEQYF.